The clone carrying this T cell receptor (beta chain) was seen only a few times. Its antigen remains unknown. The sample belongs to a study of cytomegalovirus exposure and HLA in healthy donors. Study results and limitations: For TCR beta chains, V- and J-gene trimming was later linked to a missense DCLRE1C variant.

Losses at the gene ends were 6 bases for V and 3 bases for J; bases not matched to a gene: 6. Germline V gene sequence: CDR1 LNHDA, CDR2 SQIVND (reference sequence). The CDR3 loop spans 14 amino acids. The PCR employed 60 Vbeta primers together with 13 Jbeta primers. Assay used: immunoSEQ multiplex PCR; TCRdb lists only in-frame clones, some missing. This sample has about 100,000 clones; 70% to 85% occur once, and the top ten carry 0.9% to 1.5%. Sequenced: PBMCs. The clonotype comes from a woman in her late teens or twenties in good health and CMV-seronegative. This chain uses TRBV19 with TRBJ1-2; 8 bases are a match to TRBD1. The CDR3 loop is CASRRGGQDYGYTF. The CDR3 DNA is TGTGCCAGTAGGCGCGGGGGACAGGACTATGGCTACACCTTC.